This T cell receptor beta chain was profiled in a study of cytomegalovirus exposure and HLA in healthy donors. Across the whole study: Approximately 190 million T cells yielded 90 million to 130 million unique TCR beta sequences, as an earlier analysis found. Ancestry clustering placed about 86% of around 400 genotyped donors in the Caucasian-associated cluster. Regarding the study as a whole: Information on immune exposure was restricted to one variable (CMV serostatus).

CDR1 and CDR2 (germline): GTSNPN, SVGIG (reference sequence). This CDR3 has 13 residues. Between the trimmed V and J ends, which lost 5 bases and 7 bases, there was a span of 17 bases. PCR was performed using 60 Vbeta and 13 Jbeta primers. Measured with immunoSEQ multiplex PCR; TCRdb has only the in-frame clones, and not every one. The table lists 200,000 to 250,000 clones, just over 75% of them singletons. A note on this clone: Its antigen is not known.

The chain employs TRBV30 and TRBJ2-5; no reliable D call. The TCR originated in an older woman in good health and CMV-seropositive. The material sequenced was PBMCs. In nucleotides, the CDR3 is TGTGCCTGGGCCATAGAGCGCCTGGGGACCCAGTACTTC. Amino acid sequence: CAWAIERLGTQYF.